These 2 T cell receptor beta chains came from one sample sequenced in a study of regulatory T cells in long-lasting Graves disease. The time point here: persistent/refractory GD, antithyroid drugs over 5 years with positive TRAb. Isolated PBMC RNA provided the starting material for the TCR library. Construction of TCR beta libraries relied on iRepertoire HTBI primers and on Arm-PCR targeting CDR3 regions. TCRdb fed the multiplex PCR reads into MiXCR, producing one record per CDR3 protein. The profile shows 360,000 or so distinct CDR3 sequences, approximately 23% of them singletons. Source: peripheral blood mononuclear cells (PBMCs), taken when the disease was refractory, from a patient treated with antithyroid drugs. The origin of the receptors is a woman between 35 and 50 years old with Graves disease.

This rearrangement joins TRBV10-3 to TRBJ2-3, with TRBD1 matching over 7 bases. Germline-derived CDR1 and CDR2 are ENHRY and SYGVKD. V lost 2 bases and J lost 5; bases outside the gene matches: 7. The CDR3 totals 15 residues. DNA for the CDR3: TGTGCCATCAGTGAGGAGAACAGGGGAGTAGATACGCAGTATTTT. Protein: CAISEENRGVDTQYF.

V and J are TRBV2 and TRBJ2-1; TRBD1 might be the D (6 bases). The CDR3 has 13 residues. CDR1 and CDR2 (germline): SNHLY, FYNNEI. V lost 10 bases and J 6 bases, leaving 16 bases between the germline ends. The CDR3 spells CATFGQRRNEQFF. Here the CDR3 DNA reads TGTGCCACCTTTGGACAGCGGCGCAATGAGCAGTTCTTC.